Following are 30 T cell receptor beta chains from one sample sequenced in a study of shared clonotypes between healthy human individuals (dated by TCRdb to the early 2020s). The receptor library was made with the immunoSEQ multiplex PCR assay. In its TCRdb copy, this immuneACCESS table keeps in-frame sequences only and misses some clones. Where compared with another copy, unresolved V genes explain less than half of these, and the others have no known cause. The table for this sample lists about 960,000 clones; approximately 76% of them were counted only once. About 1.5% of the sample belongs to the ten largest clones. The sequenced material came from memory CD4+ T cells sorted from blood. Per the publication, the cell subset or site label means: CD45RA-negative fraction. These receptors all stem from a man aged 18 to 30 in good health.

In this sample, this clone turned up many times. The rearrangement uses TRBV5-1 and TRBJ1-1, with TRBD1 matching 8 bases. The CDR3 loop spans 14 amino acids. The V and J ends lost 4 bases and 2 bases, in that order; junction bases with no gene match: 4. Germline CDR1 and CDR2: SGHRS and YFSETQ. The CDR3 nucleotides are TGCGCCAGCAGCCCAGGACAGGGAAACACTGAAGCTTTCTTT. Translating it yields CASSPGQGNTEAFF.

In its sample, this clone was seen many times. CDR3 DNA sequence: TGTGCCAGCTCACCCACCCTAGGGATGGGGGGCAATGAGCAGTTCTTC. It is translated as CASSPTLGMGGNEQFF. The V call is TRBV18, the J call TRBJ2-1; a weak D match, TRBD2 (6 bases). With 3 bases removed from V and 6 bases from J, the gap between germline ends came to 18 bases. CDR3 length: 16 amino acids. Germline values: CDR1 KGHSH, CDR2 LQKENI. Full variable domain (rest looked up from reference TRBV18 and TRBJ2-1): NAGVMQNPRHLVRRRGQEARLRCSPMKGHSHVYWYRQLPEEGLKFMVYLQKENIIDESGMPKERFSAEFPKEGPSILRIQQVVRGDSAAYFCASSPTLGMGGNEQFFGPGTRLTVL.

This chain uses TRBV5-8 with TRBJ1-1; D uncertain. This CDR3 comprises 11 residues. V was clipped by 5 bases and J by 5 bases, with 7 bases between them. The germline gives CDR1 SGHTS, CDR2 YDEGEE. CDR3 sequence (DNA): TGTGCCAGCAGGGGTGTTACTGAAGCTTTCTTT. This encodes CASRGVTEAFF. Combining the CDR3 with reference TRBV5-8 and TRBJ1-1 gives the whole variable domain EAGVTQSPTHLIKTRGQQATLRCSPISGHTSVYWYQQALGLGLQFLLWYDEGEERNRGNFPPRFSGRQFPNYSSELNVNALELEDSALYLCASRGVTEAFFGQGTRLTVV.

This chain uses TRBV2 with TRBJ2-6, with D possibly matching TRBD1 (5 bases). Germline values: CDR1 SNHLY, CDR2 FYNNEI. The germline V and J ends were trimmed by 6 bases and 2 bases, with 11 bases remaining between them. The CDR3 loop spans 15 amino acids. Here the CDR3 reads CASSPQEAGANVLTF. CDR3 in DNA: TGTGCCAGCAGCCCACAGGAAGCTGGGGCCAACGTCCTGACTTTC.

This chain links TRBV7-9 with TRBJ1-4; tentatively, D is TRBD1 (6 bases). The CDR3 loop spans 14 amino acids. The V gene lost 3 bases and the J gene lost 5 bases, with 10 bases spanning the gap. CDR1 and CDR2 (germline): SEHNR, FQNEAQ (reference sequence). CDR3 DNA sequence: TGTGCCAGCAGCTTGTTAGGGGGAAATGAAAAACTGTTTTTT. This translates into CASSLLGGNEKLFF.

The rearrangement joins TRBV5-1 to TRBJ2-1; no definite D call. The CDR3 covers 15 residues. V shed 5 bases and J shed 4 bases, with 16 bases lying between them. The germline CDR1 and CDR2 sequences are SGHRS and YFSETQ. The CDR3, as DNA: TGCGCCAGCAGGGTCGGCGGCTACTTTTACAATGAGCAGTTCTTC. The encoded protein is CASRVGGYFYNEQFF.

The J gene is TRBJ2-6, the V gene TRBV5-1; 8 nucleotides line up with TRBD1. Germline CDR1 is SGHRS and CDR2 is YFSETQ. Germline trimming cut 4 bases from V and 9 bases from J; bases unmatched to any gene: 9. The CDR3 is made up of 15 amino acids. CDR3 residues: CASSPDWDRSNVLTF. The CDR3 nucleotides read TGCGCCAGCAGCCCCGACTGGGACAGGAGCAACGTCCTGACTTTC.

The chain links TRBV7-2 to TRBJ1-1; D unresolved. The length of the CDR3 is 14 residues. Trimming cost V 2 bases and J 1 base, with 8 bases left between them. Looked up from germline, CDR1 is SGHTA and CDR2 is FQGNSA. This chain's CDR3 is CASSLRAGNTEAFF. Here the CDR3 DNA reads TGTGCCAGCAGCTTACGGGCAGGGAACACTGAAGCTTTCTTT. Based on the CDR3 plus reference TRBV7-2 and TRBJ1-1, the full variable domain is GAGVSQSPSNKVTEKGKDVELRCDPISGHTALYWYRQSLGQGLEFLIYFQGNSAPDKSGLPSDRFSAERTGGSVSTLTIQRTQQEDSAVYLCASSLRAGNTEAFFGQGTRLTVV.

This clone was recorded a few times. J is TRBJ1-3 and V is TRBV7-9; TRBD1 might be the D (5 bases). The CDR3 extends over 13 amino acids. Per germline, CDR1 SEHNR and CDR2 FQNEAQ (reference sequence). Between the trimmed V and J ends, which lost 8 bases and 2 bases, there was a span of 10 bases. The CDR3 DNA reads TGTGCCAGCCGAACAGGAGCTGGAAACACCATATATTTT. Its protein is CASRTGAGNTIYF.

The chain carries TRBV5-4 and TRBJ1-1, with D tentatively TRBD1 (6 bases). CDR1 SGHNT and CDR2 YYREEE come from the germline V gene (reference sequence). The CDR3 has 17 amino acids. V dropped 4 bases and J dropped 0 bases, with 19 bases sitting between them. CDR3 sequence reads: CASSAGHPQGMNTEAFF. As DNA, the CDR3 is TGTGCCAGCAGCGCGGGACATCCGCAGGGCATGAACACTGAAGCTTTCTTT.

The CDR3 DNA reads TGCGCCAGCAGCCAAGATTCGGTGGCCCAGTACTTC. This gives the protein CASSQDSVAQYF. This chain uses TRBV4-1 with TRBJ2-5; D gene ambiguous. Germline V gives CDR1 MGHRA, CDR2 YSYEKL. This CDR3 has 12 residues. V lost 0 bases and J lost 9, with 8 bases in between.

This chain links TRBV28 with TRBJ1-2, with D maybe TRBD1 (5 bases). This CDR3 region has 13 residues. V shed 6 bases and J shed 3 bases, with 11 bases lying between them. The germline CDR1 and CDR2 sequences are MDHEN and SYDVKM. CDR3 nucleotides: TGTGCCAGCAGCCGGGGACTGTACTATGGCTACACCTTC. It yields the protein CASSRGLYYGYTF.

The chain carries TRBV5-4 and TRBJ1-1, with 9 bases identical to TRBD1. Looked up from germline, CDR1 is SGHNT and CDR2 is YYREEE (reference sequence). The ends lost 4 bases at V and 5 bases at J; junction bases unmatched: 9. This CDR3 spans 15 amino acids. Here the CDR3 reads CASSPPGQGKTEAFF. CDR3 nucleotide sequence: TGTGCCAGCAGCCCCCCGGGACAGGGAAAAACTGAAGCTTTCTTT. Full variable domain (missing parts from reference TRBV5-4 and TRBJ1-1): ETGVTQSPTHLIKTRGQQVTLRCSSQSGHNTVSWYQQALGQGPQFIFQYYREEENGRGNFPPRFSGLQFPNYSSELNVNALELDDSALYLCASSPPGQGKTEAFFGQGTRLTVV.

As to this clone: A much larger clone differs from this one at a single base, so this may be a read error. The chain has TRBV7-2 and TRBJ1-2, with TRBD1 matching 9 bases. The CDR3 is 13 amino acids. Germline V gene data show CDR1 as SGHTA and CDR2 as FQGNSA. The trim removed 5 bases at V and 4 bases at J, leaving 2 bases unmatched. The CDR3 DNA sequence: TGTGCCAGCAGCGCGGACAGGGGCTATGGCTACACCTTC. It encodes CASSADRGYGYTF.

This clone was seen once. V and J are TRBV7-8 and TRBJ1-5, with unresolved D. The germline gives CDR1 SGHVS, CDR2 FQNEAQ. The V and J ends lost 3 bases and 5 bases respectively, with 8 bases between them. The CDR3 totals 13 residues. CDR3 residues: CASSFLDDQPQHF. CDR3 nucleotides: TGTGCCAGCAGCTTTTTGGACGATCAGCCCCAGCATTTT. Looking up the rest from reference TRBV7-8 and TRBJ1-5 gives the full variable domain: GAGVSQSPRYKVAKRGQDVALRCDPISGHVSLFWYQQALGQGPEFLTYFQNEAQLDKSGLPSDRFFAERPEGSVSTLKIQRTQQEDSAVYLCASSFLDDQPQHFGDGTRLSIL.

This clone has only one observation. This CDR3 is CASSLGDEGRRRSYEQYF. Written as DNA, the CDR3 is TGTGCCAGCAGCTTAGGTGATGAGGGCCGCCGCCGCTCCTACGAGCAGTACTTC. The rearrangement uses TRBV7-2 and TRBJ2-7; D may be TRBD2 (5 bases). Trimming removed 1 base from V and 0 bases from J, with 19 bases in between. Germline V gene lookup returns CDR1 SGHTA and CDR2 FQGNSA. The CDR3 spans 18 residues. Using reference TRBV7-2 and TRBJ2-7 for the parts outside the CDR3, the full variable domain is GAGVSQSPSNKVTEKGKDVELRCDPISGHTALYWYRQSLGQGLEFLIYFQGNSAPDKSGLPSDRFSAERTGGSVSTLTIQRTQQEDSAVYLCASSLGDEGRRRSYEQYFGPGTRLTVT.

The V call is TRBV30, the J call TRBJ1-6; 9 positions match TRBD1. CDR1 and CDR2 (germline): GTSNPN, SVGIG (reference sequence). This CDR3 spans 17 amino acids. The junction had 13 bases not matched to a gene; V was cut back by 2 bases and J by 8 bases. The CDR3 is CAWSRRSPGQGDSPLHF. CDR3 DNA: TGTGCCTGGAGTAGACGATCTCCGGGACAGGGAGATTCACCCCTCCACTTT.

The V call is TRBV11-2, the J call TRBJ2-5, with D maybe TRBD2 (7 bases). CDR1 is SGHAT, CDR2 FQNNGV, per germline. V shed 6 bases and J shed 7 bases, with 18 bases lying between them. This CDR3 spans 14 amino acids. The CDR3 is CASSPLGGAGTQYF. CDR3 nucleotides: TGTGCCAGCAGTCCTCTTGGGGGGGCAGGGACCCAGTACTTC.

The V and J genes are TRBV7-8 and TRBJ2-1; 8 bases match TRBD2. The CDR3 spans 18 residues. The V segment lost 5 bases and the J segment 1 base; nucleotides outside the gene matches: 13. Germline V lookup: CDR1 SGHVS, CDR2 FQNEAQ. Written as DNA, the CDR3 is TGTGCCAGCAGCCGACTAGGGGCAGCGGGAGTTTCCTACAATGAGCAGTTCTTC. This codes for CASSRLGAAGVSYNEQFF. Drawing the rest from reference TRBV7-8 and TRBJ2-1, the complete variable domain is GAGVSQSPRYKVAKRGQDVALRCDPISGHVSLFWYQQALGQGPEFLTYFQNEAQLDKSGLPSDRFFAERPEGSVSTLKIQRTQQEDSAVYLCASSRLGAAGVSYNEQFFGPGTRLTVL.

This clone showed up just a few times. This sample includes further DNA sequences coding for the same CDR3. This sequence joins TRBV6-5 and TRBJ2-7, with D unclear. Trimming removed 4 bases from V and 3 bases from J, with 4 bases in between. The CDR3 extends over 11 amino acids. Germline CDR1 and CDR2: MNHEY and SVGAGI. The CDR3 loop is CASSSLYEQYF. The DNA for the CDR3 is TGTGCCAGCAGTTCCCTCTACGAGCAGTACTTC.

V and J are TRBV28 and TRBJ1-1; D is perhaps TRBD1 (5 bases). Germline V gives CDR1 MDHEN, CDR2 SYDVKM. The germline V and J ends were trimmed by 3 bases and 1 base, with 9 bases remaining between them. The CDR3 has 14 residues. CDR3 DNA sequence: TGTGCCAGCAGTTTTCCCAGGGAGAACACTGAAGCTTTCTTT. This translates into CASSFPRENTEAFF.

This clone was seen a handful of times. The rearrangement uses TRBV30 and TRBJ2-2, with D perhaps assigned TRBD1 or TRBD2 (5 bases each). The CDR3 is made up of 13 amino acids. Germline CDR1 and CDR2: GTSNPN and SVGIG (reference sequence). Trimming took off 0 bases at V and 5 bases at J, with 7 bases between the two ends. CDR3: CAWSVGETGELFF. CDR3 bases: TGTGCCTGGAGTGTAGGGGAGACCGGGGAGCTGTTTTTT.

The chain uses TRBV19 and TRBJ2-5; a weak D match, TRBD1 (5 bases). Trimming took off 3 bases at V and 2 bases at J, with 13 bases between the two ends. CDR1 and CDR2 from the germline V gene are LNHDA and SQIVND (reference sequence). The CDR3 covers 15 residues. CDR3 protein: CASSMLGKGQETQYF. CDR3 bases: TGTGCCAGTAGTATGCTGGGTAAGGGGCAAGAGACCCAGTACTTC.

V gene TRBV5-4 combines with J gene TRBJ2-3; D gene unclear. The V end lost 4 bases, the J end lost 5 bases, and 20 bases lay between the germline ends. The CDR3 consists of 16 residues. Germline V lookup: CDR1 SGHNT, CDR2 YYREEE (reference sequence). The CDR3 nucleotides are TGTGCCAGCAGCCAGGTACGCTCGATGCCCAGAGATACGCAGTATTTT. Residues: CASSQVRSMPRDTQYF.

The sample holds one count of this clone. The chain combines TRBV10-1 with TRBJ2-1, with 11 bases identical to TRBD2. The germline V gene encodes CDR1 WNHNN and CDR2 SYGVQD (reference sequence). The CDR3 has 15 amino acids. V lost 5 bases, J lost 9 bases, and 9 bases stayed unmatched. CDR3 residues: CASSSIAGGPGEQFF. The CDR3 DNA is TGCGCCAGCAGTTCCATAGCGGGAGGGCCTGGTGAGCAGTTCTTC.

V usage is TRBV9 and J usage is TRBJ2-1; D is uncertain. The CDR3 length is 15 residues. V gave up 3 bases and J gave up 0 bases, with 10 bases separating them. Germline lookup yields CDR1 SGDLS and CDR2 YYNGEE. CDR3 amino acids: CASSGVADSYNEQFF. CDR3 nucleotide sequence: TGTGCCAGCAGCGGGGTAGCAGACTCCTACAATGAGCAGTTCTTC.

Details on this clone: Other DNA sequences in the same sample also yield this CDR3. The chain is built from TRBV7-2 and TRBJ1-2; weak D call: TRBD1 (5 bases). Germline-derived CDR1 and CDR2 are SGHTA and FQGNSA. The CDR3 sequence is 13 residues long. V lost 1 base, J lost 5 bases, and 8 bases lay in between. The CDR3 protein is CASSLGQGYGYTF. The CDR3 nucleotides are TGTGCCAGCAGCTTAGGGCAGGGTTATGGCTACACCTTC. The full variable domain, its missing parts supplied by reference TRBV7-2 and TRBJ1-2, is GAGVSQSPSNKVTEKGKDVELRCDPISGHTALYWYRQSLGQGLEFLIYFQGNSAPDKSGLPSDRFSAERTGGSVSTLTIQRTQQEDSAVYLCASSLGQGYGYTFGSGTRLTVV.

This chain uses TRBV30 with TRBJ2-7; TRBD1 is a possible D gene (6 bases). The CDR3 loop spans 12 amino acids. Germline CDR1 reads GTSNPN; CDR2 reads SVGIG (reference sequence). Deletions cut 5 bases from V and 1 base from J, with 9 bases between. The CDR3 sequence: CAWGDTSYEQYF. The CDR3 DNA reads as TGTGCCTGGGGGGACACATCCTACGAGCAGTACTTC.

This chain connects TRBV12-5 to TRBJ1-5, with 10 positions matching TRBD1. Losses at the gene ends were 1 base for V and 4 bases for J; bases not matched to a gene: 7. Germline CDR1 LGHNT, CDR2 FRNRAP. The CDR3 runs to 17 residues. The CDR3: CASGLGPGQGSNQPQHF. In DNA, the CDR3 is TGTGCTAGTGGTTTGGGGCCGGGACAGGGGTCGAATCAGCCCCAGCATTTT.

The chain couples TRBV5-1 to TRBJ2-3, with 7 bases matching TRBD1. The germline CDR1 and CDR2 sequences are SGHRS and YFSETQ. V trimming: 0 bases; J trimming: 4 bases; junction bases outside the gene matches: 8. The CDR3 is 16 residues long. This chain's CDR3 is CASSLGAGGTADTQYF. DNA of the CDR3: TGCGCCAGCAGCTTGGGAGCAGGGGGTACGGCAGATACGCAGTATTTT.